The 21 T cell receptor beta chains below were found in one sample sequenced in a study of cytomegalovirus exposure and HLA in healthy donors. Sequencing used immunoSEQ multiplex PCR; TCRdb keeps in-frame clones, though not all of them. The data hold around 220,000 clones, with over 80% observed a single time. Sequencing was done on a sample of PBMCs. All receptors come from a woman aged 25-40 years in good health and CMV-seropositive.

The V call is TRBV5-1, the J call TRBJ2-7; 7 nucleotides align to TRBD2. The V and J ends lost 3 bases and 1 base, in that order; junction bases with no gene match: 4. Germline-derived CDR1 and CDR2 are SGHRS and YFSETQ. The CDR3 extends over 14 amino acids. CDR3 in amino acids: CASSSGGGSYEQYF. The CDR3 DNA sequence: TGCGCCAGCAGCTCCGGGGGAGGGTCCTACGAGCAGTACTTC.

The rearrangement links TRBV11-3 to TRBJ2-2; D possibly corresponds to TRBD2 (6 bases). There are 15 residues in the CDR3. Germline V lookup: CDR1 SGHNT, CDR2 YENEEA. V lost 4 bases to trimming and J lost 1 base, with 10 bases between them. The CDR3 DNA sequence: TGTGCCAGCAGCTCGGAGGGATTGAACACCGGGGAGCTGTTTTTT. This codes for CASSSEGLNTGELFF.

The chain uses TRBV5-6 and TRBJ2-5, with D possibly TRBD1 on 7 matching bases. This CDR3 has 17 amino acids. Trimming cost V 0 bases and J 1 base, with 16 bases left between them. The V gene's germline CDR1 is SGHDT and CDR2 YYEEEE. CDR3 loop: CASSLDRQGGFQETQYF. CDR3 sequence (DNA): TGTGCCAGCAGCTTGGATCGCCAGGGGGGTTTCCAAGAGACCCAGTACTTC.

The chain combines TRBV10-1 with TRBJ2-3; 9 nucleotides agree with TRBD1. J gave up 6 bases and V 3 bases, and 4 bases lay outside the gene matches. The CDR3 extends over 14 amino acids. Germline V gene sequence: CDR1 WNHNN, CDR2 SYGVQD (reference sequence). The CDR3 loop is CASSDSGTGDTQYF. In DNA form, the CDR3 reads TGCGCCAGCAGTGACTCCGGGACAGGGGATACGCAGTATTTT.

The chain joins TRBV6-6 to TRBJ2-7; tentative D call: TRBD1 (6 bases). V lost 2 bases and J lost 6, with 8 bases in between. Per germline, CDR1 MNHNY and CDR2 SVGAGI (reference sequence). The CDR3 sequence is 12 residues long. As DNA, the CDR3 is TGTGCCAGCAGTTACACAGGGTTCGAGCAGTACTTC. Its protein product is CASSYTGFEQYF.

Only a few counts were recorded for this clone. This chain joins TRBV6-5 and TRBJ1-1; tentatively, D is TRBD1 (5 bases). V lost 8 bases and J lost 2, with 15 bases in between. Per germline, CDR1 MNHEY and CDR2 SVGAGI. This CDR3 contains 14 residues. CDR3 DNA sequence: TGTGCCAGCGGGCGGGGGAGGGGAAACACTGAAGCTTTCTTT. This codes for CASGRGRGNTEAFF.

J is TRBJ1-1 and V is TRBV15, with D unresolved. This CDR3 region has 11 residues. The V gene lost 7 bases and the J gene lost 4 bases, with 7 bases spanning the gap. Germline values: CDR1 LNHNV, CDR2 YYDKDF (reference sequence). CDR3 DNA: TGTGCCACCACAATGGGCACTGAAGCTTTCTTT. Protein: CATTMGTEAFF.

This chain joins TRBV5-4 and TRBJ2-1; 7 bases are a match to TRBD2. The CDR3 length is 13 residues. Germline values: CDR1 SGHNT, CDR2 YYREEE (reference sequence). With V trimmed by 4 bases and J by 4 bases, 2 bases remained unmatched. This chain's CDR3 is CASSGRGYNEQFF. The CDR3 DNA reads as TGTGCCAGCAGCGGGAGGGGATACAATGAGCAGTTCTTC. Based on the CDR3 plus reference TRBV5-4 and TRBJ2-1, the full variable domain is ETGVTQSPTHLIKTRGQQVTLRCSSQSGHNTVSWYQQALGQGPQFIFQYYREEENGRGNFPPRFSGLQFPNYSSELNVNALELDDSALYLCASSGRGYNEQFFGPGTRLTVL.

V usage is TRBV30 and J usage is TRBJ2-7; 10 bases line up with TRBD1. CDR3 length equals 15 residues. Germline assignment: CDR1 GTSNPN and CDR2 SVGIG (reference sequence). After removal of 8 bases from V and 4 bases from J, the junction contained 14 bases not matched to a gene. The DNA for the CDR3 is TGTGCCCGTAATGACAGGGGGCGAGGGAAGTACGAGCAGTACTTC. It translates to CARNDRGRGKYEQYF. The full variable domain, rest sourced from reference TRBV30 and TRBJ2-7, is SQTIHQWPATLVQPVGSPLSLECTVEGTSNPNLYWYRQAAGRGLQLLFYSVGIGQISSEVPQNLSASRPQDRQFILSSKKLLLSDSGFYLCARNDRGRGKYEQYFGPGTRLTVT.

V usage is TRBV18 and J usage is TRBJ2-7, with TRBD1 identical over 10 bases. Germline V gene sequence: CDR1 KGHSH, CDR2 LQKENI. V trimming: 6 bases; J trimming: 1 base; junction bases outside the gene matches: 12. CDR3 length: 17 residues. The CDR3, as DNA: TGTGCCAGCTCGTACAGACAGGGGGCCGGTAAATCCTACGAGCAGTACTTC. It yields the protein CASSYRQGAGKSYEQYF.

V usage is TRBV11-2 and J usage is TRBJ2-7, with TRBD2 matching 8 bases. The V segment lost 5 bases and the J segment 10 bases; nucleotides outside the gene matches: 13. CDR3 length: 14 residues. Germline V CDR1 and CDR2: SGHAT, FQNNGV. The CDR3 loop reads CASSTMGLEPRQYF. The CDR3 DNA follows: TGTGCCAGCAGCACCATGGGACTAGAACCTCGCCAGTACTTC. The complete variable domain, with remaining parts taken from reference TRBV11-2 and TRBJ2-7, reads EAGVAQSPRYKIIEKRQSVAFWCNPISGHATLYWYQQILGQGPKLLIQFQNNGVVDDSQLPKDRFSAERLKGVDSTLKIQPAKLEDSAVYLCASSTMGLEPRQYFGPGTRLTVT.

The chain employs TRBV7-6 and TRBJ1-5, with 9 positions matching TRBD1. The junction had 6 bases not matched to a gene; V was cut back by 5 bases and J by 4 bases. This CDR3 has 15 residues. Looked up from germline, CDR1 is SGHVS and CDR2 is FNYEAQ. CDR3 bases: TGTGCCAGCAGCCCCGGGACAGGGAAAAATCAGCCCCAGCATTTT. Residues: CASSPGTGKNQPQHF.

The chain combines TRBV6-5 with TRBJ2-2, with a possible D match to TRBD2 (6 bases). The CDR3 is 13 amino acids. Per germline, CDR1 MNHEY and CDR2 SVGAGI. V was shortened by 0 bases and J by 8 bases, with 7 bases between the two germline ends. This CDR3 reads CASSYSGRGELFF. CDR3 DNA: TGTGCCAGCAGTTACTCAGGGAGGGGGGAGCTGTTTTTT.

The chain combines TRBV5-4 with TRBJ1-1; D may be TRBD1 (5 bases). Deletions cut 0 bases from V and 7 bases from J, with 10 bases between. Germline loops: CDR1 SGHNT, CDR2 YYREEE (reference sequence). The CDR3 is made up of 13 amino acids. CDR3 DNA: TGTGCCAGCAGCTTGGCGGGACGGTTTGAAGCTTTCTTT. It is translated as CASSLAGRFEAFF.

The chain combines TRBV27 with TRBJ2-7; no reliable D call. The V gene lost 1 base and the J gene lost 4 bases, with 11 bases spanning the gap. The CDR3 sequence is 14 residues long. The germline gives CDR1 MNHEY, CDR2 SMNVEV (reference sequence). The CDR3 here is CASSLFPAAYEQYF. DNA for the CDR3: TGTGCCAGCAGTTTATTTCCAGCCGCGTACGAGCAGTACTTC.

The gene calls are TRBV29-1 and TRBJ2-2; no clear D. Per germline, CDR1 SQVTM and CDR2 ANQGSEA. This CDR3 spans 12 amino acids. The V end was cut by 0 bases, the J end by 4 bases, with 3 bases between. The CDR3 region has the DNA TGCAGCGTTGAAGACTTCACCGGGGAGCTGTTTTTT. It yields the protein CSVEDFTGELFF.

V is TRBV9 and J is TRBJ2-1; 9 bases match TRBD2. The CDR3 spans 17 residues. The germline V gene encodes CDR1 SGDLS and CDR2 YYNGEE. Unmatched junction bases numbered 8, after V lost 4 bases and J lost 0 bases. Here the CDR3 DNA reads TGTGCCAGCAGCCCGAGACTAGCGGTCAGCTCCTACAATGAGCAGTTCTTC. Its translation: CASSPRLAVSSYNEQFF.

In regard to this clone: At one end the junction does not follow the germline gene, possibly because of a read error. The chain employs TRBV5-1 and TRBJ1-2; D gene uncertain. The germline V gene encodes CDR1 SGHRS and CDR2 YFSETQ. The CDR3 spans 18 residues. CDR3 loop: CASRLDLAAGSANYGYTF. The CDR3 DNA sequence: TGCGCCAGCCGCTTGGATCTTGCAGCGGGCAGCGCTAACTATGGCTACACCTTC.

This clone has a single count. The chain combines TRBV6-5 with TRBJ1-4; 7 bases map to TRBD1. CDR1 is MNHEY, CDR2 SVGAGI, per germline. The ends lost 3 bases at V and 7 bases at J; junction bases unmatched: 8. The CDR3 has 15 residues. This chain's CDR3 is CASSYTGARGEKLFF. Here the CDR3 DNA reads TGTGCCAGCAGTTATACAGGGGCCAGGGGTGAAAAACTGTTTTTT.

The chain recombines TRBV7-3 with TRBJ2-2; no clear D gene. The CDR3 is 14 amino acids. V dropped 5 bases and J dropped 6 bases, with 13 bases sitting between them. Germline CDR1 reads SGHTA; CDR2 reads FQGTGA. CDR3 region: CASSLINGAGELFF. Here the CDR3 DNA reads TGTGCCAGCAGCCTCATAAATGGGGCCGGGGAGCTGTTTTTT.

The genes are TRBV4-1 and TRBJ2-2, with D possibly being TRBD2 (6 bases). Trimming left V 4 bases short and J 7 bases short, with 28 bases between. Germline CDR1 MGHRA, CDR2 YSYEKL. The CDR3 length is 19 residues. The CDR3 protein is CASSPRGTSLLVGLGELFF. The CDR3 DNA reads TGCGCCAGCAGCCCGCGGGGAACTAGCCTCCTAGTGGGTCTCGGGGAGCTGTTTTTT.